One T cell receptor (beta chain) is described in this entry. Antigen unknown. In the PCR, 60 Vbeta and 13 Jbeta primers were used. Profiling relied on immunoSEQ multiplex PCR, and the TCRdb table lists in-frame clones only, not all of them. Of some 170,000 clones in the sample, about 80% were seen once. The V gene's germline CDR1 is SQVTM and CDR2 ANQGSEA. The CDR3 covers 12 residues. The sample originates from a study of cytomegalovirus exposure and HLA in healthy donors. Study-wide findings and caveats: Further analysis, carried out later, found HLA-associated TCR beta chains more clonally expanded than equally common other chains. Reports showed the classifier diagnosing cytomegalovirus status with high specificity and sensitivity. Some TCR beta chains (more than 150 of them) were listed as cytomegalovirus-associated.

Regarding donors, all were healthy bone marrow donors. The sequence was obtained from a man in his late teens or twenties in good health and CMV-seropositive. The sequenced sample consisted of PBMCs. The chain couples TRBV29-1 to TRBJ1-2; TRBD1 might be the D (6 bases). The CDR3 spells CTGGDKNYGYTF. The CDR3 DNA is TGCACGGGGGGCGACAAAAACTATGGCTACACCTTC.